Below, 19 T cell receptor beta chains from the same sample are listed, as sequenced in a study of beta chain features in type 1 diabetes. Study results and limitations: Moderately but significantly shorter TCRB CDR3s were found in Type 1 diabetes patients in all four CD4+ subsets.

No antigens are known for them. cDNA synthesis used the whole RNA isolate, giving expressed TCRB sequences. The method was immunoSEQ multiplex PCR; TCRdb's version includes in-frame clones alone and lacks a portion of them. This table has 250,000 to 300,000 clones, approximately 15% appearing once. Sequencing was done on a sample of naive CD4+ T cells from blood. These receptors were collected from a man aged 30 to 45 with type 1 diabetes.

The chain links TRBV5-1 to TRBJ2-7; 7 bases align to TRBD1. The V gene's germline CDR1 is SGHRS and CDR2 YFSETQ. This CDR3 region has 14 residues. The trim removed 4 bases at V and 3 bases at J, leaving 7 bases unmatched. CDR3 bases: TGCGCCAGCAGCCTGACAGGGACGATCTACGAGCAGTACTTC. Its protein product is CASSLTGTIYEQYF.

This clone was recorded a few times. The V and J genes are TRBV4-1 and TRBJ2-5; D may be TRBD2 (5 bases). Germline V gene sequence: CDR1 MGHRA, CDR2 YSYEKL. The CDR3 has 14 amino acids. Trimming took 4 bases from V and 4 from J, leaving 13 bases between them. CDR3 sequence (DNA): TGCGCCAGCAGCCTATGGACTGGATCAGAGACCCAGTACTTC. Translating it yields CASSLWTGSETQYF.

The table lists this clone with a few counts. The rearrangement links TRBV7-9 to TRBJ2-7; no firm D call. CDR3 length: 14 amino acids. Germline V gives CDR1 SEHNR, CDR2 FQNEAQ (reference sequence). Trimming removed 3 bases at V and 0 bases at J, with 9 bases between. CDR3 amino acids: CASSFSLISYEQYF. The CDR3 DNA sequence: TGTGCCAGCAGCTTTTCCCTAATCTCCTACGAGCAGTACTTC.

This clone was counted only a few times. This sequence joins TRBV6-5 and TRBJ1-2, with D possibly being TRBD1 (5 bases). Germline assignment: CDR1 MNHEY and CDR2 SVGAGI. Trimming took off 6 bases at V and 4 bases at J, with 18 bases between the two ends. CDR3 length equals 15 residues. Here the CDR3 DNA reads TGTGCCAGCAGGGGATCGGACACCCCTGGCTATGGCTACACCTTC. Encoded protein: CASRGSDTPGYGYTF.

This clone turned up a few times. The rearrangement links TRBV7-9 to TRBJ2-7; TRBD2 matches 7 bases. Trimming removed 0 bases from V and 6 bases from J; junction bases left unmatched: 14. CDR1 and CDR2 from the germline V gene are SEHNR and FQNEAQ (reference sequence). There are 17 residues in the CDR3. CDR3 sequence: CASSLAGTTTSGFEQYF. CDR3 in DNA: TGTGCCAGCAGCTTAGCGGGGACTACCACCTCGGGATTCGAGCAGTACTTC.

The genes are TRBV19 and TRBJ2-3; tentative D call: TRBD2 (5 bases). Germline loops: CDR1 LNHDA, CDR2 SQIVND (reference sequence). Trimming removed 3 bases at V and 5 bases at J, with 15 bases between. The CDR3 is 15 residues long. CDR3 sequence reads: CASSIGPGSGDTQYF. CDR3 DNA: TGTGCCAGTAGTATCGGGCCGGGATCGGGAGATACGCAGTATTTT.

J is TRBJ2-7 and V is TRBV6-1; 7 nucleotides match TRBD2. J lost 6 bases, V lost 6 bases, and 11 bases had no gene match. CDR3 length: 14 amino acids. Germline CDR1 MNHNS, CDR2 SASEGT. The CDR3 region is CASRSPSGWLEQYF. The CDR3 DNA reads TGTGCCAGCAGGTCCCCTAGCGGATGGCTCGAGCAGTACTTC.

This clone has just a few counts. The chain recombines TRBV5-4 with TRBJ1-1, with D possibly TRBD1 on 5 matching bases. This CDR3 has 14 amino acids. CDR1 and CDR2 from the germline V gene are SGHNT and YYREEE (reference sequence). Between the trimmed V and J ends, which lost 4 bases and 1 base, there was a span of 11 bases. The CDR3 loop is CASSRQTPNTEAFF. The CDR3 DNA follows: TGTGCCAGCAGCCGACAGACACCGAACACTGAAGCTTTCTTT.

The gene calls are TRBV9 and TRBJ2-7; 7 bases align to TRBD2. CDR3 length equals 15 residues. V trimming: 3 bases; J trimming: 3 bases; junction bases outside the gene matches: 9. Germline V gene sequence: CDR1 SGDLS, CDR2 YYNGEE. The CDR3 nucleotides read TGTGCCAGCAGCGGGGGAGGGGCTAGCGGCTACGAGCAGTACTTC. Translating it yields CASSGGGASGYEQYF. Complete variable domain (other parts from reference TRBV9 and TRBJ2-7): DSGVTQTPKHLITATGQRVTLRCSPRSGDLSVYWYQQSLDQGLQFLIQYYNGEERAKGNILERFSAQQFPDLHSELNLSSLELGDSALYFCASSGGGASGYEQYFGPGTRLTVT.

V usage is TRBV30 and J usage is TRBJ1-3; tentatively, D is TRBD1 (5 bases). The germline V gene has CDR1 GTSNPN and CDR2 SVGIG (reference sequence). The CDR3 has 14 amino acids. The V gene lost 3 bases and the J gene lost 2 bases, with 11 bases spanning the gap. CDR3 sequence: CAWRPPTAGNTIYF. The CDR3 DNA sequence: TGTGCCTGGAGGCCCCCGACAGCTGGAAACACCATATATTTT. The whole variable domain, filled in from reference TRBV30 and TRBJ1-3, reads SQTIHQWPATLVQPVGSPLSLECTVEGTSNPNLYWYRQAAGRGLQLLFYSVGIGQISSEVPQNLSASRPQDRQFILSSKKLLLSDSGFYLCAWRPPTAGNTIYFGEGSWLTVV.

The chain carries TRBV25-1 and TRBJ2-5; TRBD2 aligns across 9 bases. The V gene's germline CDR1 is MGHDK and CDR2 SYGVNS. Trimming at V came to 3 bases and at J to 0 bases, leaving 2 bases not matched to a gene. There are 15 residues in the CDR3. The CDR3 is CASSDPSGDQETQYF. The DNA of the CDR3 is TGTGCCAGCAGTGACCCTAGCGGGGACCAAGAGACCCAGTACTTC.

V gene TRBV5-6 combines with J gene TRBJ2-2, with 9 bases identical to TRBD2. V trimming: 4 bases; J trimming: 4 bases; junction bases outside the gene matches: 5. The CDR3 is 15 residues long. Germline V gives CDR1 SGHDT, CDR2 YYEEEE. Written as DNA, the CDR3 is TGTGCCAGCAGCATATCTAGCGGGATCACCGGGGAGCTGTTTTTT. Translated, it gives CASSISSGITGELFF.

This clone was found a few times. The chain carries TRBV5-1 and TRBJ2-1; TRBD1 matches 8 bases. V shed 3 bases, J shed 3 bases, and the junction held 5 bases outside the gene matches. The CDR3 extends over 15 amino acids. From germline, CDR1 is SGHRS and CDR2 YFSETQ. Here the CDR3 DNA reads TGCGCCAGCAGCTACCAGGGGGCGGACTACAATGAGCAGTTCTTC. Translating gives CASSYQGADYNEQFF.

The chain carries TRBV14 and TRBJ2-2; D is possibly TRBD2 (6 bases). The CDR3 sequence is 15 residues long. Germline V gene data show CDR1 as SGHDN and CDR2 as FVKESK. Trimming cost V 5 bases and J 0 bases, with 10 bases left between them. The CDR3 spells CASSFGTPNTGELFF. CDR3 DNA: TGTGCCAGCAGCTTCGGGACTCCGAACACCGGGGAGCTGTTTTTT.

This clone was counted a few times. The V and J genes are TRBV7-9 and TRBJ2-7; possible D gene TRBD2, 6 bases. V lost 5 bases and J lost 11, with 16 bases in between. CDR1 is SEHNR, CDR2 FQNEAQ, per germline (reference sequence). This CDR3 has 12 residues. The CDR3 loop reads CASSGGEDHEYF. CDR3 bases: TGTGCCAGCAGCGGAGGGGAGGACCATGAGTACTTC.

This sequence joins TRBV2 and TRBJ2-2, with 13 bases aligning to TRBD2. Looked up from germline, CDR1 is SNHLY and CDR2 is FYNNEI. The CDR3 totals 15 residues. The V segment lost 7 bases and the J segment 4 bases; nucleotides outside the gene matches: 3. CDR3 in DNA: TGTGCCAGCATCGGACTAGCGGGAGTCACCGGGGAGCTGTTTTTT. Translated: CASIGLAGVTGELFF.

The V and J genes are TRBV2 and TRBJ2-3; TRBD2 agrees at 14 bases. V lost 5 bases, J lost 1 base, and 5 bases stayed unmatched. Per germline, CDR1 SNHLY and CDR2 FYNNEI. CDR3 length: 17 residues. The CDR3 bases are TGTGCCAGCAGTCCCGGACTAGCGGGAGGTCGCACAGATACGCAGTATTTT. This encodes CASSPGLAGGRTDTQYF. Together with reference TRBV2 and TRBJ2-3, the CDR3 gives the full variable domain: EPEVTQTPSHQVTQMGQEVILRCVPISNHLYFYWYRQILGQKVEFLVSFYNNEISEKSEIFDDQFSVERPDGSNFTLKIRSTKLEDSAMYFCASSPGLAGGRTDTQYFGPGTRLTVL.

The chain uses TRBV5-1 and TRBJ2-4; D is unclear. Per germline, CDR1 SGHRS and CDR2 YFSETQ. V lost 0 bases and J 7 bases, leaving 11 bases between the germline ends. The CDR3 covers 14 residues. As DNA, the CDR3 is TGCGCCAGCAGCTTGGCCGCGGCGGTCAACATTCAGTACTTC. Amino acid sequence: CASSLAAAVNIQYF.

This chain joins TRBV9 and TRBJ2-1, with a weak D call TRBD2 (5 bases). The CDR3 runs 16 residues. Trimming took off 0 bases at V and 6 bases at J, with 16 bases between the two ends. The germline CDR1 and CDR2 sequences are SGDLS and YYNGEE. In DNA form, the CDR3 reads TGTGCCAGCAGCGTAGTTGGTAGCGCCGCCCCCAATGAGCAGTTCTTC. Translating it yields CASSVVGSAAPNEQFF.